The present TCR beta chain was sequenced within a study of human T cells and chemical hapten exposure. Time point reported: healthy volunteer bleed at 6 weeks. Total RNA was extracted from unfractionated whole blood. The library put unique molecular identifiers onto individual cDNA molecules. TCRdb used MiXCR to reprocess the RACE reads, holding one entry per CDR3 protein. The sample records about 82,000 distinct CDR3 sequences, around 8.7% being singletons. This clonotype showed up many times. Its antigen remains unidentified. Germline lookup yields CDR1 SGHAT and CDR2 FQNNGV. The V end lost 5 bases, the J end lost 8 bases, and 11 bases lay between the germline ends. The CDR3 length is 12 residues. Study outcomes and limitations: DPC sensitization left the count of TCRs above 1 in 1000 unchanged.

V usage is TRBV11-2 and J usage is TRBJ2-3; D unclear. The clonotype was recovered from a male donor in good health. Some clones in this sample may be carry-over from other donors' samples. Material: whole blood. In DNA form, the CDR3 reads TGTGCCAGCAGCCCGAGTCCCGCTACGCAGTATTTT. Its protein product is CASSPSPATQYF.